The 30 T cell receptor beta chains in this list originate from one sample, sequenced in a study of molecular identifiers for immune sequencing clone quantification. MiXCR was run by TCRdb on the PCR reads, yielding one entry per CDR3 protein. This table holds approximately 500,000 distinct CDR3 sequences, about 26% found once. The source material was naive CD8+ T cells from blood, with Jurkat cell RNA spiked in. Specified subset: FACS-sorted CD8+CD4-CCR7+CD45RA+ naive T cells. These receptors were taken from a human donor in good health. Some libraries in this study had Jurkat cell RNA spiked in.

This clonotype was found a few times. The V gene is TRBV6-1, the J gene TRBJ2-7, with 11 bases matching TRBD1. The CDR3 extends over 15 amino acids. Germline assignment: CDR1 MNHNS and CDR2 SASEGT. V lost 3 bases and J lost 6; bases outside the gene matches: 7. The CDR3 protein is CASSEFGQGAFEQYF. The CDR3 DNA reads TGTGCCAGCAGTGAGTTTGGACAGGGGGCGTTCGAGCAGTACTTC.

Only a few counts were recorded for this clonotype. This chain links TRBV7-9 with TRBJ2-2; D uncertain. Germline-derived CDR1 and CDR2 are SEHNR and FQNEAQ (reference sequence). V was trimmed by 1 base and J by 1 base, leaving 7 bases between them. This CDR3 contains 15 residues. The CDR3 region has the DNA TGTGCCAGCAGCTTAGAAGTGGGGAACACCGGGGAGCTGTTTTTT. The encoded protein is CASSLEVGNTGELFF.

The gene calls are TRBV9 and TRBJ2-1, with 12 positions matching TRBD2. The V and J ends lost 3 bases and 7 bases, in that order; junction bases with no gene match: 8. The CDR3 runs 16 residues. Per germline, CDR1 SGDLS and CDR2 YYNGEE. This chain's CDR3 is CASSALAGGPGNEQFF. The CDR3, as DNA: TGTGCCAGCAGCGCTCTAGCGGGAGGGCCGGGGAATGAGCAGTTCTTC.

This clonotype came up many times. V and J are TRBV5-5 and TRBJ2-7; D may be TRBD2 (6 bases). Germline V gene sequence: CDR1 SGHKS, CDR2 YYEKEE (reference sequence). With 1 base removed from V and 7 bases from J, the gap between germline ends came to 15 bases. This CDR3 spans 14 amino acids. The CDR3 spells CASSLWGTAGEQYF. The CDR3 nucleotides read TGTGCCAGCAGCTTGTGGGGGACTGCGGGTGAGCAGTACTTC.

This clonotype has a handful of counts. The V call is TRBV5-6, the J call TRBJ2-7; the D is unclear. The CDR3 covers 13 residues. Trimming stripped 4 bases from V and 2 bases from J, with 10 bases between. Looked up from germline, CDR1 is SGHDT and CDR2 is YYEEEE. CDR3 loop: CASSLRRTYEQYF. CDR3 coding DNA: TGTGCCAGCAGCCTAAGAAGAACCTACGAGCAGTACTTC.

Points on this clonotype: One end of the junction varies from germline; a read error may be responsible. This chain uses TRBV12-5 with TRBJ1-6; tentative D call: TRBD1 (6 bases). CDR1 and CDR2 (germline): LGHNT, FRNRAP. The CDR3 contains 19 residues. The CDR3 coding sequence is TGTACTAGTGGTTTCATCCTCGGACAGCTGAGCTCCTATAATTCACCCCTCCACTTT. Residues: CTSGFILGQLSSYNSPLHF. Together with reference TRBV12-5 and TRBJ1-6, the CDR3 gives the full variable domain: DARVTQTPRHKVTEMGQEVTMRCQPILGHNTVFWYRQTMMQGLELLAYFRNRAPLDDSGMPKDRFSAEMPDATLATLKIQPSEPRDSAVYFCTSGFILGQLSSYNSPLHFGNGTRLTVT.

Points on this clonotype: Germline is not matched at one junction end, which may reflect a read error. The chain joins TRBV5-1 to TRBJ2-1; tentative D call: TRBD1 (6 bases). CDR3 length equals 15 residues. CDR1 and CDR2 (germline): SGHRS, YFSETQ. CDR3 nucleotides: TGCGCCGGCAGCGGCCCGGACAGTTCCTACAATGAGCAGTTCTTC. It is translated as CAGSGPDSSYNEQFF.

V and J are TRBV4-3 and TRBJ1-1; D ambiguous. Germline V gene sequence: CDR1 LGHNA, CDR2 YSLEER. V was trimmed by 1 base and J by 1 base, leaving 4 bases between them. CDR3 length: 13 amino acids. The CDR3 is CASSQAQNTEAFF. The CDR3 DNA is TGCGCCAGCAGCCAAGCCCAGAACACTGAAGCTTTCTTT.

Comments on this clonotype: One base away lies a much larger clone, so this may be a sequencing read error. This is likely a read error, given that the CDR3 carries no conserved phenylalanine or tryptophan at its end. The V gene is TRBV28, the J gene TRBJ2-7; D perhaps matches TRBD2 (5 bases). V dropped 6 bases and J dropped 7 bases, with 13 bases sitting between them. Germline V lookup: CDR1 MDHEN, CDR2 SYDVKM. The CDR3 sequence is 12 residues long. CDR3 DNA: TGTGCCAGCAGCACGACTCGCGGGGAGCAGTACATC. It specifies CASSTTRGEQYI.

This rearrangement joins TRBV3-1 to TRBJ2-3, with 7 bases that match TRBD2. Germline CDR1 LGHDT, CDR2 YNNKEL (reference sequence). This CDR3 has 16 residues. The V and J ends lost 1 base and 0 bases, in that order; junction bases with no gene match: 4. The CDR3 reads CASSQALAPSTDTQYF. CDR3 nucleotide sequence: TGTGCCAGCAGCCAAGCACTAGCGCCTAGCACAGATACGCAGTATTTT.

To note about this clonotype: Given a much more abundant clone one base away, this may be a read error. CDR3 loop: CASSQSGQASNPEAFF. Here the CDR3 DNA reads TGCGCCAGCAGCCAATCTGGACAGGCCTCGAACCCTGAAGCTTTCTTT. The V gene is TRBV4-1, the J gene TRBJ1-1; TRBD1 matches at 7 bases. The CDR3 runs to 16 residues. Germline V gives CDR1 MGHRA, CDR2 YSYEKL.

This clonotype was seen many times. The J gene is TRBJ2-7, the V gene TRBV9; 10 bases are a match to TRBD2. CDR1 is SGDLS and CDR2 is YYNGEE in the germline V gene. CDR3 length equals 14 residues. J lost 6 bases, V lost 0 bases, and 3 bases had no gene match. CDR3 nucleotide sequence: TGTGCCAGCAGCGTAGGGTTAGCGGGAGGCGAGCAGTACTTC. This gives the protein CASSVGLAGGEQYF.

This clonotype was seen a handful of times. The chain combines TRBV20-1 with TRBJ2-7; D is perhaps TRBD2 (6 bases). Trimming pared 1 base from V and 7 bases from J, leaving 11 bases between. CDR3 length: 12 amino acids. Germline-derived CDR1 and CDR2 are DFQATT and SNEGSKA (reference sequence). The DNA for the CDR3 is TGCAGTGCTAGAGCACCACGGGGGGAGCAGTACTTC. Protein product: CSARAPRGEQYF.

For this clonotype: This sequence may be a read error, since a much larger clone differs from it by one base. The CDR3: CASSQDQGNQPQHF. The CDR3, as DNA: TGCGCCAGCAGCCAAGATCAAGGCAATCAGCCCCAGCATTTT. This rearrangement joins TRBV4-3 to TRBJ1-5, with D hard to call. V lost 0 bases to trimming and J lost 2 bases, with 5 bases between them. The CDR3 runs to 14 residues. Germline CDR1 LGHNA, CDR2 YSLEER.

This clonotype has ten or more counts. The rearrangement uses TRBV6-6 and TRBJ2-7; 7 nucleotides match TRBD1. Unmatched junction bases numbered 9, after V lost 5 bases and J lost 2 bases. This CDR3 region has 15 residues. In germline, CDR1 is MNHNY, CDR2 SVGAGI (reference sequence). The chain's CDR3 is CASSPTGAVAYEQYF. The CDR3 bases are TGTGCCAGCAGTCCCACAGGGGCCGTGGCCTACGAGCAGTACTTC.

This clonotype showed up many times. The chain combines TRBV2 with TRBJ2-7; the D is unclear. This CDR3 region has 13 residues. The germline gives CDR1 SNHLY, CDR2 FYNNEI. Trimming removed 4 bases from V and 2 bases from J, with 9 bases in between. The CDR3 region is CASSAPNAYEQYF. The CDR3 nucleotides are TGTGCCAGCAGTGCCCCAAATGCCTACGAGCAGTACTTC.

The J gene is TRBJ2-7, the V gene TRBV6-5; possibly TRBD2 for D (5 bases). V dropped 9 bases and J dropped 0 bases, with 12 bases sitting between them. This CDR3 has 13 amino acids. The germline V gene has CDR1 MNHEY and CDR2 SVGAGI. CDR3 DNA: TGTGCCAGGAGTCCGGGAACCTCCTACGAGCAGTACTTC. Protein product: CARSPGTSYEQYF.

The chain joins TRBV6-5 to TRBJ2-7; D not certain. This CDR3 has 15 residues. V was cut by 6 bases and J by 0 bases, with 15 bases left in between. Germline CDR1 MNHEY, CDR2 SVGAGI. Written as DNA, the CDR3 is TGTGCCAGCAGGCCCTCGGCTTCAGTCTCCTACGAGCAGTACTTC. This encodes CASRPSASVSYEQYF.

This clonotype appeared a few times. This rearrangement joins TRBV28 to TRBJ2-7; D unclear. The CDR3 spans 14 residues. V was trimmed by 1 base and J by 2 bases, leaving 9 bases between them. CDR1 and CDR2 from the germline V gene are MDHEN and SYDVKM. The CDR3 sequence is CASSLLRVAYEQYF. CDR3 bases: TGTGCCAGCAGTTTATTAAGGGTCGCCTACGAGCAGTACTTC. Filled out from reference TRBV28 and TRBJ2-7, the complete variable domain reads DVKVTQSSRYLVKRTGEKVFLECVQDMDHENMFWYRQDPGLGLRLIYFSYDVKMKEKGDIPEGYSVSREKKERFSLILESASTNQTSMYLCASSLLRVAYEQYFGPGTRLTVT.

Comments on this clonotype: A much bigger clone sits one base away, suggesting this may be a read error. The chain couples TRBV27 to TRBJ2-4, with 8 bases lining up with TRBD2. The CDR3 has 17 residues. Germline V CDR1 and CDR2: MNHEY, SMNVEV (reference sequence). This chain's CDR3 is CASSPPGLAGSKNIQHF. CDR3 DNA: TGTGCCAGCAGCCCCCCGGGGCTAGCGGGCTCAAAAAACATTCAGCACTTC.

As DNA, the CDR3 is TGTGCCAGCAGCTTAGATCTCCCACAGGGTGGGTACAATGAGCAGTTCTTC. Protein product: CASSLDLPQGGYNEQFF. This chain joins TRBV11-3 and TRBJ2-1; the D gene is possibly TRBD1 (6 bases). Germline CDR1 and CDR2: SGHNT and YENEEA. CDR3 length: 17 residues. The V end was cut by 0 bases, the J end by 4 bases, with 16 bases between.

Ten or more counts support this clonotype. The chain couples TRBV9 to TRBJ1-1; tentatively, D is TRBD1 (6 bases). There are 17 residues in the CDR3. Germline V lookup: CDR1 SGDLS, CDR2 YYNGEE. V was cut by 0 bases and J by 0 bases, with 15 bases left in between. CDR3 residues: CASSVVSGEYMNTEAFF. For the CDR3, the DNA is TGTGCCAGCAGCGTAGTGTCAGGGGAGTACATGAACACTGAAGCTTTCTTT.

This chain joins TRBV6-2 or TRBV6-3 and TRBJ2-1; a weak D match, TRBD1 (5 bases). The CDR3 length is 13 residues. CDR1 and CDR2 (germline): MNHEY, SVGEGT. V lost 7 bases, J lost 5 bases, and 12 bases lay in between. The CDR3 loop reads CASKGVPHNEQFF. CDR3 nucleotide sequence: TGTGCCAGCAAAGGGGTCCCCCACAATGAGCAGTTCTTC.

For this clonotype: Germline is not matched at one junction end, which may reflect a read error. This chain uses TRBV14 with TRBJ2-3; D gene ambiguous. Germline values: CDR1 SGHDN, CDR2 FVKESK. There are 16 residues in the CDR3. In nucleotides, the CDR3 is TGTGCCAGCAGCGGAATGGGTTATCCATCCACAGATACGCAGTGTTTT. It is translated as CASSGMGYPSTDTQCF.

A word on this clonotype: One end of the junction fails to match germline, which may point to a read error. This chain connects TRBV4-3 to TRBJ2-3, with D possibly TRBD1 on 5 matching bases. CDR1 and CDR2 (germline): LGHNA, YSLEER. The CDR3 has 16 residues. CDR3 nucleotide sequence: TGCGCCAGCGGCCAGATGACAGAGACTAGCACAGATACGCAGTATTTT. Translation: CASGQMTETSTDTQYF.

This clonotype was recorded at least ten times. This sequence joins TRBV14 and TRBJ2-7; D not certain. This CDR3 spans 12 amino acids. Germline CDR1 is SGHDN and CDR2 is FVKESK. V lost 0 bases, J lost 7 bases, and 7 bases lay in between. CDR3 coding DNA: TGTGCCAGCAGCCAAGAGGCAGATGAGCAGTACTTC. Translating it yields CASSQEADEQYF.

This clonotype was observed many times. The rearrangement links TRBV27 to TRBJ2-7, with D possibly matching TRBD1 (8 bases). V was trimmed by 3 bases and J by 0 bases, leaving 21 bases between them. Germline V gene data show CDR1 as MNHEY and CDR2 as SMNVEV (reference sequence). The CDR3 sequence is 18 residues long. The DNA of the CDR3 is TGTGCCAGCAGTTTGGGTCCGCGGGGGACAGGCCTCTCCTACGAGCAGTACTTC. Translating it yields CASSLGPRGTGLSYEQYF.

This clonotype was found many times. The chain recombines TRBV18 with TRBJ2-5; maybe TRBD2 (5 bases). The CDR3 is 15 amino acids. Germline CDR1 is KGHSH and CDR2 is LQKENI. Trimming cost V 3 bases and J 3 bases, with 14 bases left between them. CDR3 in amino acids: CASSPPDWAEETQYF. The CDR3 DNA sequence: TGTGCCAGCTCACCTCCGGACTGGGCGGAAGAGACCCAGTACTTC.

This clonotype was recorded at least ten times. As DNA, the CDR3 is TGCGCCAGCAGCCAAGTAGCCTCACGTGGGTCCGAGCAGTACTTC. It specifies CASSQVASRGSEQYF. This rearrangement joins TRBV4-3 to TRBJ2-7, with D hard to call. From germline, CDR1 is LGHNA and CDR2 YSLEER. CDR3 length: 15 amino acids. Trimming cost V 1 base and J 6 bases, with 16 bases left between them.

This chain connects TRBV4-1 to TRBJ2-1, with a weak D call TRBD1 (6 bases). The CDR3 is made up of 17 amino acids. Trimming removed 4 bases from V and 0 bases from J, with 16 bases in between. Germline V gene data show CDR1 as MGHRA and CDR2 as YSYEKL. The CDR3 reads CASSLTNRVGSYNEQFF. CDR3 DNA: TGCGCCAGCAGCCTTACCAACAGGGTGGGCTCCTACAATGAGCAGTTCTTC.